The 30 T cell receptor beta chains in this list originate from one sample, sequenced in a study of cytomegalovirus exposure and HLA in healthy donors. The PCR had 60 Vbeta and 13 Jbeta primers. Sequenced by immunoSEQ multiplex PCR; TCRdb stores in-frame clones only, minus some. The table has 150,000 to 200,000 clones, roughly four fifths seen once; the top ten hold 0.96%. Sequencing was done on a sample of PBMCs. All receptors derive from a girl aged 2-15 years in good health and CMV-seropositive.

This sequence joins TRBV15 and TRBJ2-7, with TRBD1 identical over 9 bases. After removal of 3 bases from V and 2 bases from J, the junction contained 8 bases not matched to a gene. This CDR3 is 16 amino acids long. In germline, CDR1 is LNHNV, CDR2 YYDKDF (reference sequence). The CDR3 is CATSSEPGTGPYEQYF. CDR3 in DNA: TGTGCCACCAGCAGTGAACCCGGGACAGGGCCCTACGAGCAGTACTTC.

The chain recombines TRBV5-4 with TRBJ1-1; the D gene is possibly TRBD1 (6 bases). Germline V gives CDR1 SGHNT, CDR2 YYREEE (reference sequence). The CDR3 consists of 15 residues. The ends were cut back, 7 bases at V and 5 bases at J, with 21 bases in the middle. CDR3 sequence: CASSAFQGLRTEAFF. The CDR3 bases are TGTGCCAGCTCCGCTTTTCAGGGGCTGAGAACTGAAGCTTTCTTT.

The chain carries TRBV25-1 and TRBJ2-7; 8 nucleotides align to TRBD1. Losses at the gene ends were 1 base for V and 4 bases for J; bases not matched to a gene: 9. Germline lookup yields CDR1 MGHDK and CDR2 SYGVNS. This CDR3 has 16 amino acids. The CDR3 region is CASSELGGQGRYEQYF. In DNA form, the CDR3 reads TGTGCCAGCAGTGAATTGGGAGGACAGGGAAGGTACGAGCAGTACTTC.

This sequence joins TRBV6-5 and TRBJ2-7, with D perhaps matching TRBD2 (6 bases). Germline CDR1 reads MNHEY; CDR2 reads SVGAGI. The CDR3 spans 13 residues. V lost 10 bases and J 3 bases, leaving 16 bases between the germline ends. The CDR3 here is CATRLKGLYEQYF. The DNA for the CDR3 is TGTGCCACCCGGTTGAAGGGACTCTACGAGCAGTACTTC.

The chain combines TRBV5-1 with TRBJ2-3, with TRBD2 identical over 7 bases. The length of the CDR3 is 14 residues. V shed 5 bases, J shed 0 bases, and the junction held 3 bases outside the gene matches. Germline CDR1 and CDR2: SGHRS and YFSETQ. CDR3 amino acids: CASRQAGSTDTQYF. As DNA, the CDR3 is TGCGCCAGCAGACAAGCGGGAAGCACAGATACGCAGTATTTT.

The chain has TRBV5-1 and TRBJ1-2, with TRBD1 matching over 8 bases. The V and J ends lost 0 bases and 4 bases, in that order; junction bases with no gene match: 5. Germline-derived CDR1 and CDR2 are SGHRS and YFSETQ. This CDR3 contains 15 residues. The CDR3 nucleotides are TGCGCCAGCAGCTTGGAAGCAGGGGGCCCCTATGGCTACACCTTC. It specifies CASSLEAGGPYGYTF.

CDR3 DNA: TGTGCCAGCAGTCTAACGACAGGGGGTCTGAACACTGAAGCTTTCTTT. This codes for CASSLTTGGLNTEAFF. This chain links TRBV27 with TRBJ1-1; 9 nucleotides line up with TRBD1. The V segment lost 5 bases and the J segment 0 bases; nucleotides outside the gene matches: 7. The CDR3 spans 16 residues. From germline, CDR1 is MNHEY and CDR2 SMNVEV (reference sequence).

The V call is TRBV5-1, the J call TRBJ2-1, with 11 bases matching TRBD2. The CDR3 has 13 amino acids. Germline CDR1 SGHRS, CDR2 YFSETQ. J gave up 9 bases and V 4 bases, and 3 bases lay outside the gene matches. The CDR3 reads CASSTGLAGEQFF. The CDR3 DNA reads as TGCGCCAGCAGCACAGGACTAGCGGGTGAGCAGTTCTTC.

The chain joins TRBV29-1 to TRBJ2-5, with unresolved D. The CDR3 is 12 amino acids. V was shortened by 7 bases and J by 1 base, with 10 bases between the two germline ends. The germline V gene has CDR1 SQVTM and CDR2 ANQGSEA. The CDR3 spells CSGSPLQETQYF. CDR3 nucleotide sequence: TGCAGCGGCTCCCCACTCCAAGAGACCCAGTACTTC.

In its sample, this clone was seen a few times. The chain carries TRBV5-6 and TRBJ1-5; 9 bases fit TRBD1. The trim removed 0 bases at V and 0 bases at J, leaving 10 bases unmatched. This CDR3 region has 19 residues. From germline, CDR1 is SGHDT and CDR2 YYEEEE. For the CDR3, the DNA is TGTGCCAGCAGCTTGGCCCTAGGACAGGGGTATTTTAGCAATCAGCCCCAGCATTTT. Translating it yields CASSLALGQGYFSNQPQHF.

This chain uses TRBV6-4 with TRBJ2-3, with D possibly being TRBD1 (6 bases). The length of the CDR3 is 15 residues. The germline gives CDR1 MRHNA, CDR2 SNTAGT. The V end lost 5 bases, the J end lost 4 bases, and 16 bases lay between the germline ends. CDR3 in DNA: TGTGCCAGCAGTCCTTCCCCTCAGGGGTCAGATACGCAGTATTTT. Amino acids: CASSPSPQGSDTQYF.

CDR3 amino acids: CAWSDRAYGYTF. In DNA, the CDR3 is TGTGCCTGGAGTGACAGGGCCTATGGCTACACCTTC. The chain couples TRBV30 to TRBJ1-2; TRBD1 might be the D (6 bases). Germline values: CDR1 GTSNPN, CDR2 SVGIG (reference sequence). The CDR3 is 12 residues long. The V end was cut by 1 base, the J end by 4 bases, with 7 bases between.

The DNA of the CDR3 is TGTGCCAGCAGCTCAGGCCCTGGCTCTGGAAACACCATATATTTT. This translates into CASSSGPGSGNTIYF. V is TRBV7-9 and J is TRBJ1-3; D call uncertain. Germline V gene data show CDR1 as SEHNR and CDR2 as FQNEAQ (reference sequence). Trimming took 4 bases from V and 0 from J, leaving 10 bases between them. The CDR3 spans 15 residues.

This clone was counted between two and nine times. This chain links TRBV7-2 with TRBJ2-3; TRBD2 aligns across 12 bases. The J segment lost 5 bases and the V segment lost 3 bases, leaving 3 bases of the junction unmatched. The CDR3 is 15 amino acids. The V gene's germline CDR1 is SGHTA and CDR2 FQGNSA. CDR3 in DNA: TGTGCCAGCAGCTTGACTAGCGGGAGTCTAGATACGCAGTATTTT. This gives the protein CASSLTSGSLDTQYF.

The chain employs TRBV9 and TRBJ1-1; TRBD1 might be the D (5 bases). Trimming cost V 3 bases and J 0 bases, with 12 bases left between them. Germline loops: CDR1 SGDLS, CDR2 YYNGEE. The CDR3 runs 15 residues. In DNA, the CDR3 is TGTGCCAGCAGCGCAGACAGTTATCTGAACACTGAAGCTTTCTTT. Protein sequence: CASSADSYLNTEAFF.

The chain uses TRBV19 and TRBJ2-2; 7 bases are a match to TRBD2. The germline V gene has CDR1 LNHDA and CDR2 SQIVND (reference sequence). The CDR3 is 16 amino acids. V trimming: 4 bases; J trimming: 2 bases; junction bases outside the gene matches: 7. In DNA, the CDR3 is TGTGCCAGTAGTAATGGGCGGGAGCTTAACACCGGGGAGCTGTTTTTT. Translated: CASSNGRELNTGELFF.

This chain joins TRBV7-2 and TRBJ1-5, with unresolved D. CDR1 is SGHTA, CDR2 FQGNSA, per germline. Trimming removed 5 bases from V and 0 bases from J, with 14 bases in between. The CDR3 is made up of 16 amino acids. The CDR3 reads CASSPGPGYSNQPQHF. CDR3 bases: TGTGCCAGCAGCCCCGGTCCGGGTTATAGCAATCAGCCCCAGCATTTT.

The rearrangement joins TRBV4-2 to TRBJ1-1; TRBD1 matches at 7 bases. CDR1 LGHNA and CDR2 YNFKEQ come from the germline V gene. J gave up 11 bases and V 4 bases, and 16 bases lay outside the gene matches. The CDR3 spans 15 residues. The CDR3 spells CASSPDLGTVNGAFF. The CDR3 DNA sequence: TGTGCCAGCAGCCCAGACCTCGGGACAGTGAACGGGGCTTTCTTT.

This clone has only one observation. The rearrangement uses TRBV29-1 and TRBJ2-3, with 9 positions matching TRBD2. The CDR3 length is 13 residues. Germline lookup yields CDR1 SQVTM and CDR2 ANQGSEA. Trimming removed 6 bases from V and 3 bases from J; junction bases left unmatched: 4. This CDR3 reads CSVTSGPTDTQYF. The CDR3 DNA is TGCAGCGTAACTAGCGGGCCTACAGATACGCAGTATTTT.

The chain uses TRBV9 and TRBJ1-1, with D unclear. CDR1 is SGDLS, CDR2 YYNGEE, per germline. The CDR3 length is 13 residues. Trimming removed 0 bases at V and 1 base at J, with 4 bases between. CDR3 loop: CASSVDTNTEAFF. CDR3 nucleotide sequence: TGTGCCAGCAGCGTAGACACGAACACTGAAGCTTTCTTT.

The chain employs TRBV6-4 and TRBJ1-1, with TRBD1 matching 7 bases. Germline V gene lookup returns CDR1 MRHNA and CDR2 SNTAGT. V lost 11 bases and J lost 11; bases outside the gene matches: 14. The CDR3 covers 12 residues. The CDR3 region is CAGLRPGQRAFF. The DNA for the CDR3 is TGTGCCGGCTTGAGGCCGGGACAGAGGGCTTTCTTT.

V is TRBV27 and J is TRBJ2-1, with 11 bases aligning to TRBD2. The J segment lost 1 base and the V segment lost 1 base, leaving 9 bases of the junction unmatched. CDR1 and CDR2 from the germline V gene are MNHEY and SMNVEV (reference sequence). The CDR3 has 19 residues. The CDR3 bases are TGTGCCAGCAGTTTATTACCCACGGGACTAGCGGTTTCCTACAATGAGCAGTTCTTC. It specifies CASSLLPTGLAVSYNEQFF.

The chain has TRBV5-1 and TRBJ1-1; possibly TRBD1 for D (6 bases). There are 16 residues in the CDR3. Germline assignment: CDR1 SGHRS and CDR2 YFSETQ. V lost 4 bases and J 5 bases, leaving 21 bases between the germline ends. CDR3 protein: CASSDHRETKLTEAFF. Here the CDR3 DNA reads TGCGCCAGCAGCGACCACAGGGAAACCAAGTTAACTGAAGCTTTCTTT.

This clone was found once. The chain couples TRBV6-1 to TRBJ2-7; D uncertain. From germline, CDR1 is MNHNS and CDR2 SASEGT. This CDR3 is 14 amino acids long. With 0 bases removed from V and 7 bases from J, the gap between germline ends came to 13 bases. The DNA for the CDR3 is TGTGCCAGCAGTGAAGCGCTTCCGGCGAGGGAGCAGTACTTC. It codes for CASSEALPAREQYF.

The chain employs TRBV4-1 and TRBJ1-4; D uncertain. This CDR3 region has 13 residues. Germline lookup yields CDR1 MGHRA and CDR2 YSYEKL. V lost 4 bases and J 8 bases, leaving 11 bases between the germline ends. The CDR3 nucleotides read TGCGCCAGCAGCCCGATCCCTCGGGAAAAACTGTTTTTT. Its protein is CASSPIPREKLFF.

The rearrangement uses TRBV28 and TRBJ1-2; D is possibly TRBD1 (6 bases). CDR1 and CDR2 from the germline V gene are MDHEN and SYDVKM. The V and J ends lost 10 bases and 6 bases respectively, with 9 bases between them. The CDR3 runs 10 residues. CDR3: CATRTDGYTF. The CDR3 DNA is TGTGCCACCCGGACAGATGGCTACACCTTC.

The V gene is TRBV4-2, the J gene TRBJ1-6; D ambiguous. Between the trimmed V and J ends, which lost 0 bases and 6 bases, there was a span of 6 bases. This CDR3 region has 14 residues. From germline, CDR1 is LGHNA and CDR2 YNFKEQ. The CDR3 loop reads CASSQEISNSPLHF. The CDR3 DNA is TGTGCCAGCAGCCAAGAAATCTCTAATTCACCCCTCCACTTT.

V gene TRBV5-6 combines with J gene TRBJ2-4; tentative D call: TRBD2 (5 bases). This CDR3 is built from 17 residues. V shed 2 bases and J shed 1 base, with 16 bases lying between them. Germline values: CDR1 SGHDT, CDR2 YYEEEE. The CDR3 loop reads CASSLRSGSVAKNIQYF. The CDR3, as DNA: TGTGCCAGCAGCTTAAGATCGGGGAGTGTGGCCAAAAACATTCAGTACTTC.

This clone appeared a few times. J is TRBJ1-3 and V is TRBV30, with 7 bases that match TRBD1. There are 15 residues in the CDR3. The germline V gene has CDR1 GTSNPN and CDR2 SVGIG (reference sequence). J lost 0 bases, V lost 4 bases, and 6 bases had no gene match. CDR3 bases: TGTGCCTGGAACAGGGGAACGAACTCTGGAAACACCATATATTTT. Its translation is CAWNRGTNSGNTIYF.

J is TRBJ2-6 and V is TRBV19; the D is unclear. The CDR3 has 15 amino acids. From germline, CDR1 is LNHDA and CDR2 SQIVND (reference sequence). The V and J ends lost 7 bases and 4 bases respectively, with 14 bases between them. This chain's CDR3 is CASTPQATGANVLTF. In nucleotides, the CDR3 is TGTGCCAGTACACCCCAGGCAACCGGGGCCAACGTCCTGACTTTC.